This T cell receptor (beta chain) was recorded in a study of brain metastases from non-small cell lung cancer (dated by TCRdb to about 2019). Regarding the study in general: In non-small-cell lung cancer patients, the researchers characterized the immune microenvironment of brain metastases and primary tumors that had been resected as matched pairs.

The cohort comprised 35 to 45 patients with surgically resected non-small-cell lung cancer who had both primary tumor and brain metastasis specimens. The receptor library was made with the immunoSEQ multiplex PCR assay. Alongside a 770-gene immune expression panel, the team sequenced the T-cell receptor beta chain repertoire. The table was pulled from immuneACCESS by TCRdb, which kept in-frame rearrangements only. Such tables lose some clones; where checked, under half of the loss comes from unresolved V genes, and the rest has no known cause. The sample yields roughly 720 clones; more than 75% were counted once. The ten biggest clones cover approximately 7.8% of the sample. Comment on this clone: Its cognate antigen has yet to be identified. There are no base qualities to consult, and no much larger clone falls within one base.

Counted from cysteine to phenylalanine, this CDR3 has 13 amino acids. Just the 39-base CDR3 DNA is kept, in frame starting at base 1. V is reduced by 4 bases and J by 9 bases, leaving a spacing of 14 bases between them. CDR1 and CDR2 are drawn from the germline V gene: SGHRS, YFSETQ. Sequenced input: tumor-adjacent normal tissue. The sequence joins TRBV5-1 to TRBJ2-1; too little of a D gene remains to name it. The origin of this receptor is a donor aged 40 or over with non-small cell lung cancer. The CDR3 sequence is CASSPLGRREQFF. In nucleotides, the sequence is TGCGCCAGCAGCCCACTTGGTCGCCGTGAGCAGTTCTTC. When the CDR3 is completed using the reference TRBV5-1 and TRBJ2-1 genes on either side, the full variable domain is KAGVTQTPRYLIKTRGQQVTLSCSPISGHRSVSWYQQTPGQGLQFLFEYFSETQRNKGNFPGRFSGRQFSNSRSEMNVSTLELGDSALYLCASSPLGRREQFFGPGTRLTVL.